This T cell receptor beta chain was sequenced in a study of T cells after yellow fever vaccination. About the study: It was SMART-Seq v4 Ultra Low Input that prepared the fractions with low cell numbers.

Comment on this clonotype: Its antigen remains unknown.

Germline V lookup: CDR1 DFQATT, CDR2 SNEGSKA (reference sequence). The CDR3 contains 16 residues. V shed 5 bases, J shed 6 bases, and the junction held 11 bases outside the gene matches. Regarding the study as a whole: Researchers report a weaker secondary response that nonetheless peaked faster, day 5 versus 15.

For TCR, cDNA came from 5'RACE template switching, which added a universal primer site and UMIs. TCRdb re-derived calls from the 5' RACE reads in MiXCR, one entry per CDR3 protein. The profile covers roughly 300,000 distinct CDR3 sequences, with 8.1% appearing a single time and 17% taken by the ten largest. This sequence was found in a man in his late teens or twenties who received the YFV17D yellow fever vaccine. J is TRBJ2-1 and V is TRBV20-1, with 12 nucleotides matching TRBD2. The input for sequencing was PBMCs, taken more than 40 days after the first yellow fever vaccination. The CDR3 protein is CSAPGPSGGAGNEQFF. In DNA form, the CDR3 reads TGCAGTGCTCCTGGGCCTAGCGGGGGGGCGGGCAATGAGCAGTTCTTC.